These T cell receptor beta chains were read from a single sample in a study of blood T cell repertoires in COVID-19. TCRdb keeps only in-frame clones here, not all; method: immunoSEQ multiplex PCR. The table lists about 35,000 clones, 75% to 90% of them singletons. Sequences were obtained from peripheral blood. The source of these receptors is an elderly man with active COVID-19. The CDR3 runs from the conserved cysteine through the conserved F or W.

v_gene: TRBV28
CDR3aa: CASSQGTGWSYTF

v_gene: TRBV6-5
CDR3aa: CASTRQETQYF

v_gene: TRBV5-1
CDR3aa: CASSYGTGGGQYF

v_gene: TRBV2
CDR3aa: CASRMLAGYNEQFF

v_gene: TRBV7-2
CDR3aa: CASSLTGTSGEGGQYF

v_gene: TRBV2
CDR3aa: CASGGGRAVGEQYF

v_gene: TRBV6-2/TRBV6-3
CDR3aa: CASSPGGDTQYF

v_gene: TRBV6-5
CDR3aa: CAVKGQGDYYGYTF

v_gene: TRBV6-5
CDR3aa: CASSRNRAGNTIYF

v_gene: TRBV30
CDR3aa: CAWSGWGGRTEAFF

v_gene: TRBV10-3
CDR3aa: CAISEEGDYGYTF

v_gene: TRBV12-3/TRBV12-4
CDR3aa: CASSPGGPQHF

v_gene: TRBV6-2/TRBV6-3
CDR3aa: CASSYPLGRYGYTF

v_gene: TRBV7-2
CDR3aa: CASSLDRGGGYTF

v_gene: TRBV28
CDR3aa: CASSTGGTGNTIYF

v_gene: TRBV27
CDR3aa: CASSFTGATQYF

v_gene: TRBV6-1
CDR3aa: CASSALPGQGDGDTQYF

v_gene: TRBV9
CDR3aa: CASSAGTPNTGELFF

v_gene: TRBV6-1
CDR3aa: CASSENIPPYLAGGIEQYF

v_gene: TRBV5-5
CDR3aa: CASSTGTSKNEQFF

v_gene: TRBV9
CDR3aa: CASSSIGSTGTQYF

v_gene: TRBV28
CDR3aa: CASGREVPYEQYF

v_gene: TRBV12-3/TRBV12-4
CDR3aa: CASSPSQKFF

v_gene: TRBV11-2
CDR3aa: CASSLLAGGSYEQYF

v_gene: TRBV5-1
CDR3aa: CASSLNLRTEKGGYTF

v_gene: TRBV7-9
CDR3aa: CASSWDTNEQFF

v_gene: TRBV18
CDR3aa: CASSPSDRGVGYTF

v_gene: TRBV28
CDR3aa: CASREKGPSSYEQYF

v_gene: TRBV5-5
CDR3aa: CASSLAHGTSGRETQYF

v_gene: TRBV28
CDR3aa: CASSPTQGTTEAFF

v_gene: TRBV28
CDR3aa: CASSLRQGWTGELFF

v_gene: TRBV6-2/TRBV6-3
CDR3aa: CASSSFVENEKLFF

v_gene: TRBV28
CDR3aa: CASSPSGTGGVYEQYF

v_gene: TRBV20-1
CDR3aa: CSASASGSGYEQYF

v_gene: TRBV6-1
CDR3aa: CASSEVRYAYEQYF

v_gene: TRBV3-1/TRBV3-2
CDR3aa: CASSQDDRAGQTF

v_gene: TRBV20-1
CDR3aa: CSASKTSGRSPPYEQYF

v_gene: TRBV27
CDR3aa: CASTRTSGRGNEQFF

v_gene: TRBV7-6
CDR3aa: CASSLGEAGELFF

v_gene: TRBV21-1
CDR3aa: CASSTLPFYEQYF

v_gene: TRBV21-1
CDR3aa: CASSKQTGNDYEQYF

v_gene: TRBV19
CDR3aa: CASSIIGEGNQPQHF

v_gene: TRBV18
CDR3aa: CASSPSGQGSTGELFF

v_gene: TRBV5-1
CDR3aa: CASSLFGTGETYGYTF

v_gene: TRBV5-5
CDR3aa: CASSLASRGGRSQETQYF

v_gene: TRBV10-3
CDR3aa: CAIRKGQSSASSTDTQYF

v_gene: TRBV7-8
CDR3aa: CASRDGTVSDEQFF

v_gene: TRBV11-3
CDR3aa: CASSLVRDTRDKLFF

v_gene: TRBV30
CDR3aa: CAGSRVSYNEQLF

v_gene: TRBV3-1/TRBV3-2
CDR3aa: CASSQGSNYGYTF

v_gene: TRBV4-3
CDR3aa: CASSLSEGGSYEQYF

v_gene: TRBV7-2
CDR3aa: CASSPGLYEQYF

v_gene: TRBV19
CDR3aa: CASSIVDQPQHF